The present TCR beta chain was sequenced within a study of cytomegalovirus exposure and HLA in healthy donors. Study results and caveats: In vitro testing confirmed a few CMV-associated chains as specific for CMV antigens.

The assay was immunoSEQ multiplex PCR, and TCRdb's table has in-frame clones only and misses some. The profile shows hundreds of thousands of clones, 80% to 90% of them singletons. Separate from the roughly 730-subject first cohort, the roughly 120-subject validation cohort was the one that the donors belonged to. Germline V gene lookup returns CDR1 SQVTM and CDR2 ANQGSEA. The CDR3 has 11 residues. V lost 5 bases, J lost 8 bases, and 10 bases lay in between. Concerning this clone itself: Its antigen is still unknown.

Sequencing was done on a sample of PBMCs. This TCR was recovered from a woman between 18 and 29 years old in good health and CMV-seronegative. J is TRBJ2-4 and V is TRBV29-1, with D perhaps matching TRBD2 (5 bases). The CDR3 loop reads CSVRGRYIQYF. CDR3 DNA sequence: TGCAGCGTTCGGGGAAGGTACATTCAGTACTTC.